This T cell receptor (beta chain) was observed in a study of cytomegalovirus exposure and HLA in healthy donors. The CDR3 runs 17 residues. V was cut by 5 bases and J by 0 bases, with 17 bases left in between. Germline-derived CDR1 and CDR2 are LNHDA and SQIVND (reference sequence). TCRdb's copy holds only in-frame clones and misses some; the assay was immunoSEQ multiplex PCR. Of fewer than 350,000 clones listed, approximately 87% are singletons. The sequenced sample was PBMCs. The source is a woman aged 18 to 35 in good health and CMV-seronegative. The chain uses TRBV19 and TRBJ1-3, with D unclear. CDR3 protein: CASSVDSGSYSGNTIYF. Here the CDR3 DNA reads TGTGCCAGTAGTGTCGACTCCGGCTCTTACTCTGGAAACACCATATATTTT.